These 5 T cell receptor beta chains were sequenced from one sample in a study of neurological immune-mediated disorders. One entry per CDR3 protein results from TCRdb running MiXCR on the 5' RACE reads. The sample has about 59,000 distinct CDR3 sequences, around 3.4% seen once. Sequencing input: PBMCs. These receptors came from a young woman with multiple sclerosis.

This clonotype was counted a few times. The junction shows a germline mismatch at one end, possibly a read error. This rearrangement joins TRBV7-7 to TRBJ1-1; tentatively, D is TRBD1 (5 bases). CDR3 length: 13 amino acids. The germline gives CDR1 SSHAT, CDR2 FNYEAQ (reference sequence). DNA for the CDR3: TGTGCTAGCAGCTCGGTCTGGGGGACTGAAGCTTTCTTT. Its protein product is CASSSVWGTEAFF.

Only a few counts were recorded for this clonotype. A much more abundant neighbour one base away suggests this may be a read error. The chain combines TRBV5-1 with TRBJ2-1, with 9 bases that match TRBD2. CDR3 length: 17 amino acids. The trim removed 4 bases at V and 6 bases at J, leaving 14 bases unmatched. Germline V gene lookup returns CDR1 SGHRS and CDR2 YFSETQ. In DNA, the CDR3 is TGCGCCAGCAGCATCGATGGGGCGGGGGGGACCATCAATGAGCAGTTCTTC. It is translated as CASSIDGAGGTINEQFF.

This clonotype was seen at least ten times. The chain joins TRBV10-3 to TRBJ2-3; D unclear. The germline V and J ends were trimmed by 2 bases and 4 bases, with 10 bases remaining between them. CDR1 is ENHRY, CDR2 SYGVKD, per germline. This CDR3 is 14 amino acids long. CDR3 sequence: CAISETTGADTQYF. For the CDR3, the DNA is TGTGCCATCAGTGAGACCACTGGCGCAGATACGCAGTATTTT.

At least ten counts were recorded for this clonotype. V and J are TRBV5-8 and TRBJ2-1; 8 nucleotides align to TRBD2. After removal of 0 bases from V and 6 bases from J, the junction contained 5 bases not matched to a gene. Per germline, CDR1 SGHTS and CDR2 YDEGEE. The CDR3 runs to 15 residues. DNA of the CDR3: TGTGCCAGCAGCTTGGGGAGCGGGAGAATCAATGAGCAGTTCTTC. Its translation is CASSLGSGRINEQFF.

As concerns this clonotype: Since a much larger clone is just one base distant, this may be a read error. The chain employs TRBV3-1 and TRBJ1-4, with 8 bases that match TRBD1. Trimming cost V 0 bases and J 11 bases; bases outside gene matches: 11. This CDR3 spans 16 amino acids. The germline CDR1 and CDR2 sequences are LGHDT and YNNKEL (reference sequence). The CDR3 protein is CASSQEWGQDRDKLFF. The CDR3 bases are TGTGCCAGCAGCCAAGAATGGGGACAGGACAGAGACAAACTGTTTTTT.